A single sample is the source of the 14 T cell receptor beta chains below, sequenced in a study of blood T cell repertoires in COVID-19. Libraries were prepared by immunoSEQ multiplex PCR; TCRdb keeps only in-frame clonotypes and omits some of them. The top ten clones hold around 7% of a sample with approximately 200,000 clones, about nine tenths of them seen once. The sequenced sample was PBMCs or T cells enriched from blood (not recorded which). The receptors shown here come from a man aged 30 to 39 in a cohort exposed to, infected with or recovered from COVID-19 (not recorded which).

CDR3 in DNA: TGTGCCAGCAGCTTGTCTAGCGGGAGGGCGATCATACGCGAGCAGTACTTC. Residues: CASSLSSGRAIIREQYF. The chain employs TRBV7-9 and TRBJ2-7, with TRBD2 matching 12 bases. Germline loops: CDR1 SEHNR, CDR2 FQNEAQ (reference sequence). CDR3 length equals 17 residues. V trimming: 3 bases; J trimming: 6 bases; junction bases outside the gene matches: 12.

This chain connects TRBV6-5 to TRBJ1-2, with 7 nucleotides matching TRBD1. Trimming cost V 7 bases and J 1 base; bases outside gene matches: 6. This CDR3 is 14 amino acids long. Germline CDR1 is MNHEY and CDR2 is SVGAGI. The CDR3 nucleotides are TGTGCCAGCACTCCGGACAGGAATAACTATGGCTACACCTTC. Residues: CASTPDRNNYGYTF.

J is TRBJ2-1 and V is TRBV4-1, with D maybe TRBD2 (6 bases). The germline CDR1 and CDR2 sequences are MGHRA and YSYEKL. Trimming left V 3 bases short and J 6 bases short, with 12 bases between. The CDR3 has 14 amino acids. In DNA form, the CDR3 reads TGCGCCAGCAGCCATCGGGGGACTGTCAATGAGCAGTTCTTC. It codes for CASSHRGTVNEQFF.

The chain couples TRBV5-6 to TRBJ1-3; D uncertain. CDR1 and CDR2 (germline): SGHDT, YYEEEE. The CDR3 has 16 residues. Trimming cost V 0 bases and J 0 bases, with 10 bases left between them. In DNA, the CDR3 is TGTGCCAGCAGCTTGGAACGGTTATACTCTGGAAACACCATATATTTT. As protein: CASSLERLYSGNTIYF.

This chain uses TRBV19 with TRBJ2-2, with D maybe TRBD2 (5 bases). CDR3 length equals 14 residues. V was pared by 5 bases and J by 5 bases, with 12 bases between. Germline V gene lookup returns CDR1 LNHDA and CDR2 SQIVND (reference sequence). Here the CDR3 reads CASSAWRQTGELFF. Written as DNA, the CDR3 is TGTGCCAGTAGTGCCTGGAGGCAAACCGGGGAGCTGTTTTTT.

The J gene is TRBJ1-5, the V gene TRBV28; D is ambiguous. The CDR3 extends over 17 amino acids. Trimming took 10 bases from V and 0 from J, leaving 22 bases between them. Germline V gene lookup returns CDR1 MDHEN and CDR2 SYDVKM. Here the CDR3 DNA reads TGTGCCACCCAAGACCTCAGACGGGAATATAGCAATCAGCCCCAGCATTTT. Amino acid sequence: CATQDLRREYSNQPQHF.

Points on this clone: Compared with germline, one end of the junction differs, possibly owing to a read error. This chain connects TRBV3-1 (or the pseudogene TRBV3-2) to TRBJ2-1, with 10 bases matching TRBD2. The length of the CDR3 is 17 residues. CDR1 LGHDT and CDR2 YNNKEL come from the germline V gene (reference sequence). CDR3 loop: CASTQQPLAGTNEGQFF. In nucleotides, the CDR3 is TGTGCCAGCACCCAACAGCCACTAGCGGGGACAAATGAAGGGCAGTTCTTC.

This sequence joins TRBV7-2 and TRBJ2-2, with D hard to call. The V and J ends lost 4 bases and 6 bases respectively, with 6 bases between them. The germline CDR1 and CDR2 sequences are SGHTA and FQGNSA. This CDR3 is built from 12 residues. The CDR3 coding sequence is TGTGCCAGCAGCTGGGCCCCCGGGGAGCTGTTTTTT. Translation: CASSWAPGELFF. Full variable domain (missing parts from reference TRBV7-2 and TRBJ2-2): GAGVSQSPSNKVTEKGKDVELRCDPISGHTALYWYRQSLGQGLEFLIYFQGNSAPDKSGLPSDRFSAERTGGSVSTLTIQRTQQEDSAVYLCASSWAPGELFFGEGSRLTVL.

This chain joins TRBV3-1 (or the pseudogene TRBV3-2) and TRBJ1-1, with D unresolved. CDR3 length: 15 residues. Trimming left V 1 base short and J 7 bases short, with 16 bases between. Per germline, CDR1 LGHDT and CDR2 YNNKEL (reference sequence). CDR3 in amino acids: CASSQVSGEPLEAFF. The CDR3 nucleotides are TGTGCCAGCAGCCAAGTTTCCGGGGAACCTCTTGAAGCTTTCTTT.

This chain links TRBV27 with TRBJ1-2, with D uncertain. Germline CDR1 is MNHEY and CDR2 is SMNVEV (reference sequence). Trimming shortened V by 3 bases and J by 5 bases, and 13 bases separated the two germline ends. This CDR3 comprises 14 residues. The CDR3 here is CASSLFGGPYGYTF. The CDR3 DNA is TGTGCCAGCAGTTTGTTCGGAGGACCTTATGGCTACACCTTC.

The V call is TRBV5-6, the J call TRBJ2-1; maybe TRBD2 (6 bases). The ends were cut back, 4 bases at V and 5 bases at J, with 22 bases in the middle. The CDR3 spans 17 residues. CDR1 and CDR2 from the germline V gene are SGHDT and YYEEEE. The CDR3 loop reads CASSLGDLRLGNNEQFF. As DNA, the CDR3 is TGTGCCAGCAGCCTCGGGGACTTGCGTTTGGGGAACAATGAGCAGTTCTTC.

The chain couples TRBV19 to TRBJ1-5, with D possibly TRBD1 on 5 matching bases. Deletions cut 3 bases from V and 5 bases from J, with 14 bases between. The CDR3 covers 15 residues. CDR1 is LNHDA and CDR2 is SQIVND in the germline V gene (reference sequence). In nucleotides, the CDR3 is TGTGCCAGTAGTATGGGCAGGGTGCGTGATCAGCCCCAGCATTTT. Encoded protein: CASSMGRVRDQPQHF.

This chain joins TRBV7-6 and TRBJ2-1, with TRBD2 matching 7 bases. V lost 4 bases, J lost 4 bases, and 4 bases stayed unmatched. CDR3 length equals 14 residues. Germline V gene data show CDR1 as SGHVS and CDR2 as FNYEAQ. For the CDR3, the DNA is TGTGCCAGCAGCTCGGGACTATCTTACAATGAGCAGTTCTTC. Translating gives CASSSGLSYNEQFF.

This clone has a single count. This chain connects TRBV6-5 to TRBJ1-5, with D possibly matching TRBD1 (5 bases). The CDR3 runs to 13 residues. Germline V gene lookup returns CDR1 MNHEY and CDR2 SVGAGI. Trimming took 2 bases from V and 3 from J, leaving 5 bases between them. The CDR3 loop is CASSYGANQPQHF. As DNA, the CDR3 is TGTGCCAGCAGTTACGGGGCCAATCAGCCCCAGCATTTT.